The sequence of this T cell receptor (beta chain) was determined in a study of CXCR4 blockade with PD-1 therapy in pancreatic cancer. With 3 bases clipped from V and 7 bases from J, the junction kept 5 bases outside the gene matches. CDR3 length: 13 residues. The V gene's germline CDR1 is GTSNPN and CDR2 SVGIG (reference sequence). The table came from immunoSEQ multiplex PCR; TCRdb's copy has only in-frame clones and leaves some out. The table shows over 7,500 clones, with less than 75% occurring only once. This clone has a single count. The receptor comes from a human donor with pancreatic ductal adenocarcinoma. The chain joins TRBV30 to TRBJ2-1, with 8 bases lining up with TRBD1. Sequenced input: tumor tissue. The chain's CDR3 is CAWSQGAPNEQFF. CDR3 in DNA: TGTGCCTGGAGCCAGGGGGCCCCTAATGAGCAGTTCTTC.